The source of this T cell receptor (beta chain) is a study of tumor and adjacent non-tumor tissue in lung cancer. Study overall: On average, productive TCRbeta reads reached roughly 4 million per sample.

Three rounds of nested PCR, following a modified ARM-PCR protocol, produced the TCRbeta library. TCRdb fed the multiplex PCR reads into MiXCR, producing one record per CDR3 protein. The profile shows approximately 80,000 distinct CDR3 sequences, approximately 80% of them singletons. Study findings and constraints: Patients with more diverse tumor TCRs had worse survival. Tumor tissue had significantly higher TCR diversity than normal lung.

This sample's RNA came from whole unsorted tissue. More than 3 cm separated this lung sample from the edge of the tumor. Between August and November 2014, newly diagnosed, chemotherapy-naive lung cancer patients underwent thoracic surgery in China. This clonotype has only a few counts. The antigen remains unidentified. A much bigger clone sits one base away, suggesting this may be a read error. This CDR3 is built from 15 residues. Germline V CDR1 and CDR2: SGHNT, YYREEE (reference sequence). This chain links TRBV5-4 with TRBJ2-3; D not resolved. The receptor's source is a man in his sixties with non-small cell lung cancer. The sequencing input was distant non-tumor lung tissue. CDR3 sequence reads: CVSSLAVGSTDTQYF. CDR3 in DNA: TGTGTCAGCAGCTTGGCGGTCGGAAGCACAGATACGCAGTATTTT. The full variable domain, rest sourced from reference TRBV5-4 and TRBJ2-3, is ETGVTQSPTHLIKTRGQQVTLRCSSQSGHNTVSWYQQALGQGPQFIFQYYREEENGRGNFPPRFSGLQFPNYSSELNVNALELDDSALYLCVSSLAVGSTDTQYFGPGTRLTVL.